One sample yielded the 27 T cell receptor beta chains listed below, sequenced in a study of long-term antiretroviral therapy in people with HIV (dated by TCRdb to 2021 to 2024). The immunoSEQ hsTCRB v3.0 assay was used at survey level resolution to sequence the TRB variable region. In its TCRdb copy, this immuneACCESS table keeps in-frame sequences only and misses some clones. Where compared with another copy, unresolved V genes explain less than half of these, and the others have no known cause. A total of 35,000 to 45,000 clones appear in this sample, about 80% of them only once. The ten largest clones add up to around 5.5% of the sample. The sequenced sample was unsorted PBMCs, obtained 3.4 years after starting antiretroviral therapy. The receptor set was obtained from a man aged 25-45 years with HIV.

CDR3 nucleotides: TGTGCCATCAGTGAGTTAGCTGCGGAAACCGGGGAGCTGTTTTTT. Its translation: CAISELAAETGELFF. The chain has TRBV10-3 and TRBJ2-2; D uncertain. The CDR3 totals 15 residues. Trimming removed 1 base at V and 5 bases at J, with 11 bases between. Germline lookup yields CDR1 ENHRY and CDR2 SYGVKD.

The V gene is TRBV27, the J gene TRBJ2-7; the match to TRBD2 covers 11 bases. The CDR3 has 16 amino acids. Looked up from germline, CDR1 is MNHEY and CDR2 is SMNVEV (reference sequence). J was trimmed by 11 bases and V by 8 bases; bases with no gene match: 20. CDR3 amino acids: CASGILGTSGSGSKYF. The CDR3 DNA reads as TGTGCCAGCGGGATATTAGGAACTAGCGGGAGTGGGAGCAAGTACTTC.

The chain uses TRBV19 and TRBJ2-7; D is undetermined. V gave up 3 bases and J gave up 3 bases, with 9 bases separating them. Germline V gives CDR1 LNHDA, CDR2 SQIVND (reference sequence). The CDR3 runs to 13 residues. CDR3 in DNA: TGTGCCAGTAGTATTTCTGGAAGCTACGAGCAGTACTTC. Encoded protein: CASSISGSYEQYF.

This clone occurred once. CDR3 sequence (DNA): TGTGCCAGCAACCCTTGGACAGGGGGTAGATCTGGGGCCAACGTCCTGACTTTC. It specifies CASNPWTGGRSGANVLTF. The chain couples TRBV28 to TRBJ2-6; 10 bases map to TRBD1. CDR3 length: 18 residues. Looked up from germline, CDR1 is MDHEN and CDR2 is SYDVKM. J was trimmed by 1 base and V by 7 bases; bases with no gene match: 10.

The rearrangement links TRBV18 to TRBJ2-5; no definite D call. In germline, CDR1 is KGHSH, CDR2 LQKENI. The CDR3 is 14 residues long. V was clipped by 6 bases and J by 1 base, with 12 bases between them. DNA of the CDR3: TGTGCCAGCTCGCCGACGGACGGCCAAGAGACCCAGTACTTC. This encodes CASSPTDGQETQYF.

The J gene is TRBJ2-6, the V gene TRBV7-8, with 7 bases aligning to TRBD1. The CDR3 runs to 18 residues. Germline V gives CDR1 SGHVS, CDR2 FQNEAQ. Trimming cost V 5 bases and J 0 bases; bases outside gene matches: 10. In DNA form, the CDR3 reads TGTGCCAGCAGCGGGCCGGGACAGCATATCTCTGGGGCCAACGTCCTGACTTTC. Protein: CASSGPGQHISGANVLTF.

V gene TRBV6-6 combines with J gene TRBJ1-2; 7 positions match TRBD1. The germline V gene encodes CDR1 MNHNY and CDR2 SVGAGI (reference sequence). This CDR3 has 14 amino acids. Trimming cost V 0 bases and J 4 bases; bases outside gene matches: 2. The CDR3 sequence is CASSYSSGGYGYTF. The CDR3 nucleotides are TGTGCCAGCAGTTACTCGTCAGGGGGCTATGGCTACACCTTC.

This clone was counted once. The chain couples TRBV29-1 to TRBJ2-3, with no clear D. V was clipped by 4 bases and J by 6 bases, with 8 bases between them. CDR1 and CDR2 from the germline V gene are SQVTM and ANQGSEA. This CDR3 is built from 11 residues. This chain's CDR3 is CSVGAADTQYF. CDR3 coding DNA: TGCAGCGTTGGGGCGGCGGATACGCAGTATTTT.

This chain joins TRBV27 and TRBJ2-5; 9 bases align to TRBD1. The J segment lost 2 bases and the V segment lost 1 base, leaving 8 bases of the junction unmatched. The CDR3 spans 17 residues. The V gene's germline CDR1 is MNHEY and CDR2 SMNVEV (reference sequence). CDR3 in amino acids: CASSLFTGGRRQETQYF. For the CDR3, the DNA is TGTGCCAGCAGTTTATTTACAGGGGGCAGAAGGCAAGAGACCCAGTACTTC.

This chain connects TRBV5-6 to TRBJ2-7, with a possible D match to TRBD1 (6 bases). Germline lookup yields CDR1 SGHDT and CDR2 YYEEEE. The CDR3 has 16 residues. V lost 2 bases and J lost 0, with 15 bases in between. This CDR3 reads CASSLVGGQSSYEQYF. CDR3 coding DNA: TGTGCCAGCAGCTTAGTAGGCGGACAGAGCTCCTACGAGCAGTACTTC.

The rearrangement links TRBV7-2 to TRBJ1-5; no clear D gene. V shed 1 base and J shed 9 bases, with 13 bases lying between them. The CDR3 loop spans 14 amino acids. Germline V gene sequence: CDR1 SGHTA, CDR2 FQGNSA. In nucleotides, the CDR3 is TGTGCCAGCAGCTTAGAATTTTTTAGCGGGCCCCAGCATTTT. It codes for CASSLEFFSGPQHF.

This clone was observed a few times. The V and J genes are TRBV7-2 and TRBJ1-4; no firm D call. The CDR3 length is 14 residues. Between the trimmed V and J ends, which lost 4 bases and 8 bases, there was a span of 14 bases. CDR1 is SGHTA, CDR2 FQGNSA, per germline. The CDR3 nucleotides read TGTGCCAGCAGCTCCGGACCCTCGGAGGAAAAACTGTTTTTT. This sequence encodes CASSSGPSEEKLFF.

The chain uses TRBV7-9 and TRBJ2-5; TRBD1 might be the D (6 bases). CDR3 length: 14 residues. The germline V gene encodes CDR1 SEHNR and CDR2 FQNEAQ (reference sequence). With 4 bases removed from V and 1 base from J, the gap between germline ends came to 10 bases. Here the CDR3 DNA reads TGTGCCAGCAGCTCAACAGGGACCCAAGAGACCCAGTACTTC. It codes for CASSSTGTQETQYF.

The gene calls are TRBV11-2 and TRBJ2-7; D ambiguous. V gave up 1 base and J gave up 6 bases, with 10 bases separating them. Germline V gene sequence: CDR1 SGHAT, CDR2 FQNNGV. This CDR3 has 13 amino acids. This CDR3 reads CASSLGRQAEQYF. CDR3 coding DNA: TGTGCCAGCAGCTTAGGCAGGCAGGCCGAGCAGTACTTC.

The chain links TRBV27 to TRBJ1-1; the D gene is possibly TRBD1 (6 bases). The germline V gene encodes CDR1 MNHEY and CDR2 SMNVEV (reference sequence). This CDR3 region has 16 residues. The ends were cut back, 2 bases at V and 4 bases at J, with 17 bases in the middle. The CDR3 protein is CASSLVAGGAGTEAFF. The DNA of the CDR3 is TGTGCCAGCAGTTTAGTGGCGGGGGGCGCCGGCACTGAAGCTTTCTTT.

This clone was detected only a few times. V is TRBV6-5 and J is TRBJ1-5; the D is unclear. Germline V gives CDR1 MNHEY, CDR2 SVGAGI. V was shortened by 6 bases and J by 0 bases, with 12 bases between the two germline ends. This CDR3 region has 15 residues. CDR3 nucleotides: TGTGCCAGCAGATTAGCGGTACTTAGCAATCAGCCCCAGCATTTT. It yields the protein CASRLAVLSNQPQHF.

This clone was found a few times. The gene calls are TRBV15 and TRBJ2-2, with D perhaps TRBD2 (6 bases). Per the germline V gene, CDR1 is LNHNV and CDR2 is YYDKDF (reference sequence). The V end was cut by 5 bases, the J end by 4 bases, with 8 bases between. The CDR3 extends over 13 amino acids. CDR3 nucleotides: TGTGCCACCAGCCGGGACTTCACCGGGGAGCTGTTTTTT. The encoded protein is CATSRDFTGELFF.

This clone was counted only a few times. V and J are TRBV7-9 and TRBJ2-7; 10 nucleotides agree with TRBD2. The CDR3 is 15 amino acids. CDR1 is SEHNR, CDR2 FQNEAQ, per germline (reference sequence). With V trimmed by 2 bases and J by 5 bases, 6 bases remained unmatched. CDR3 DNA sequence: TGTGCCAGCAGCTTAAGGGTAGCGGGAGGCAACGAGCAGTACTTC. This translates into CASSLRVAGGNEQYF.

A few counts support this clone. V is TRBV30 and J is TRBJ1-1; D remains unclear. Trimming removed 0 bases at V and 2 bases at J, with 10 bases between. In germline, CDR1 is GTSNPN, CDR2 SVGIG (reference sequence). This CDR3 is 14 amino acids long. The CDR3 bases are TGTGCCTGGAGTGTTAGCATCCTTAACACTGAAGCTTTCTTT. Residues: CAWSVSILNTEAFF.

The CDR3 DNA is TGTGCCAGCGGTAAGGGGATGAACACTGAAGCTTTCTTT. Protein sequence: CASGKGMNTEAFF. The chain uses TRBV6-1 and TRBJ1-1, with D possibly being TRBD1 (5 bases). V was clipped by 8 bases and J by 0 bases, with 10 bases between them. CDR1 is MNHNS and CDR2 is SASEGT in the germline V gene. The CDR3 consists of 13 residues.

There are a few counts of this clone. CDR3 nucleotides: TGCGCCAGCAGCCAAGGGGGGGGGACAGCAAATGGCTACACCTTC. Translated, it gives CASSQGGGTANGYTF. The V gene is TRBV4-1, the J gene TRBJ1-2; 7 bases fit TRBD1. This CDR3 contains 15 residues. Germline assignment: CDR1 MGHRA and CDR2 YSYEKL. Losses at the gene ends were 1 base for V and 6 bases for J; bases not matched to a gene: 8.

This clone occurred once. The V and J genes are TRBV5-8 and TRBJ2-7; D possibly matches TRBD1 or TRBD2 (5 bases each). CDR1 is SGHTS and CDR2 is YDEGEE in the germline V gene. Deletions cut 2 bases from V and 6 bases from J, with 27 bases between. The CDR3 consists of 18 residues. The CDR3: CASSFWGVLGVIPLEQYF. CDR3 sequence (DNA): TGTGCCAGCAGCTTTTGGGGAGTACTGGGGGTGATCCCTCTCGAGCAGTACTTC.

The V call is TRBV7-2, the J call TRBJ1-5; the D gene is possibly TRBD1 (5 bases). V lost 5 bases, J lost 3 bases, and 11 bases lay in between. The CDR3 is 14 amino acids. Germline V CDR1 and CDR2: SGHTA, FQGNSA. Written as DNA, the CDR3 is TGTGCCAGCAGCCCAGGGCGCAACAATCAGCCCCAGCATTTT. This encodes CASSPGRNNQPQHF. Combining the CDR3 with reference TRBV7-2 and TRBJ1-5 gives the whole variable domain GAGVSQSPSNKVTEKGKDVELRCDPISGHTALYWYRQSLGQGLEFLIYFQGNSAPDKSGLPSDRFSAERTGGSVSTLTIQRTQQEDSAVYLCASSPGRNNQPQHFGDGTRLSIL.

The rearrangement uses TRBV27 and TRBJ1-4; unclear D gene. Trimming cost V 2 bases and J 10 bases, with 20 bases left between them. CDR3 length: 16 amino acids. Per the germline V gene, CDR1 is MNHEY and CDR2 is SMNVEV (reference sequence). The CDR3 is CASSLLGPPDSGKLFF. The CDR3 region has the DNA TGTGCCAGCAGTTTACTAGGCCCGCCTGACTCTGGAAAACTGTTTTTT.

The chain carries TRBV4-3 and TRBJ2-1; D is unclear. V was clipped by 10 bases and J by 6 bases, with 7 bases between them. This CDR3 is built from 10 residues. Germline CDR1 and CDR2: LGHNA and YSLEER. The CDR3 coding sequence is TGCGCCAAAAAAGGCAATGAGCAGTTCTTC. It is translated as CAKKGNEQFF.

This clone appeared a single time. The chain has TRBV7-9 and TRBJ2-1; D possibly matches TRBD1 or TRBD2 (5 bases each). This CDR3 comprises 16 residues. Germline V gives CDR1 SEHNR, CDR2 FQNEAQ (reference sequence). Trimming removed 5 bases from V and 9 bases from J, with 23 bases in between. Here the CDR3 reads CASSHQDSVRGAEQFF. In nucleotides, the CDR3 is TGTGCCAGCAGCCACCAGGACTCGGTCCGGGGCGCTGAGCAGTTCTTC.

The chain couples TRBV10-2 to TRBJ1-1; TRBD1 matches at 9 bases. The V and J ends lost 5 bases and 3 bases, in that order; junction bases with no gene match: 4. Germline V gene sequence: CDR1 WSHSY, CDR2 SAAADI. The CDR3 has 14 residues. The CDR3, as DNA: TGCGCCAGCAGTCCGGACAGGGGTTACACTGAAGCTTTCTTT. It is translated as CASSPDRGYTEAFF.